A single sample gave rise to the 8 T cell receptor beta chains below, sequenced in a study of cytomegalovirus exposure and HLA in healthy donors listed by TCRdb under 2017. The library was obtained by the immunoSEQ multiplex PCR assay. For the multiplex PCR, a mixture combining 60 forward primers for TCR Vbeta segments and 13 reverse primers for TCR Jbeta segments was used. This is the immuneACCESS table as TCRdb keeps it, with only in-frame sequences that have V and J called. A part of the clones is gone; compared with another copy, unresolved V genes explain less than half, and the rest is unexplained. For this sample there are approximately 210,000 clones; 75% to 80% appear just once. The ten top clones hold less than 2% of the sample. The material sequenced was PBMCs. The receptor set was obtained from a male donor in good health and CMV-seronegative.

CDR3 DNA: TGCGCCAGCAGCGTAAACAGGGGGGAGAACACCGGGGAGCTGTTTTTT. It specifies CASSVNRGENTGELFF. The chain links TRBV5-1 to TRBJ2-2, with 8 nucleotides matching TRBD1. The V and J ends lost 4 bases and 1 base, in that order; junction bases with no gene match: 6. This CDR3 has 16 residues. Per the germline V gene, CDR1 is SGHRS and CDR2 is YFSETQ.

This chain links TRBV7-9 with TRBJ2-3; 7 bases are shared with TRBD2. V dropped 5 bases and J dropped 5; count of bases not matched to a gene: 13. Germline CDR1 reads SEHNR; CDR2 reads FQNEAQ (reference sequence). The CDR3 is made up of 16 amino acids. For the CDR3, the DNA is TGTGCCAGCAGCCTCTTTTCTGGCGGGGGTGGAGATACGCAGTATTTT. This translates into CASSLFSGGGGDTQYF.

The V call is TRBV29-1, the J call TRBJ1-2; no definite D call. The V gene's germline CDR1 is SQVTM and CDR2 ANQGSEA. V dropped 0 bases and J dropped 6 bases, with 8 bases sitting between them. CDR3 length: 12 amino acids. The DNA of the CDR3 is TGCAGCGTTGAAGATTCGAGGGATGGCTACACCTTC. Translation: CSVEDSRDGYTF.

The gene calls are TRBV7-3 and TRBJ2-5, with D unclear. The CDR3 has 13 amino acids. The V end lost 2 bases, the J end lost 2 bases, and 6 bases lay between the germline ends. CDR1 is SGHTA and CDR2 is FQGTGA in the germline V gene. As DNA, the CDR3 is TGTGCCAGCAGCTTATCTTTACAAGAGACCCAGTACTTC. It translates to CASSLSLQETQYF. Complete variable domain (other parts from reference TRBV7-3 and TRBJ2-5): GAGVSQTPSNKVTEKGKYVELRCDPISGHTALYWYRQSLGQGPEFLIYFQGTGAADDSGLPNDRFFAVRPEGSVSTLKIQRTERGDSAVYLCASSLSLQETQYFGPGTRLLVL.

This clone appeared once. The gene calls are TRBV19 and TRBJ1-2, with D possibly being TRBD1 (6 bases). Trimming left V 3 bases short and J 4 bases short, with 12 bases between. Germline V gives CDR1 LNHDA, CDR2 SQIVND (reference sequence). This CDR3 contains 14 residues. The CDR3 is CASSIPGQSYGYTF. CDR3 sequence (DNA): TGTGCCAGTAGTATCCCCGGACAGAGCTATGGCTACACCTTC.

The rearrangement links TRBV29-1 to TRBJ2-5; possible D gene TRBD1, 6 bases. This CDR3 region has 17 residues. Trimming pared 7 bases from V and 1 base from J, leaving 25 bases between. The germline V gene encodes CDR1 SQVTM and CDR2 ANQGSEA. The CDR3, as DNA: TGCAGCGCCTACCGACAGGTTACCATTTTCGGCCAAGAGACCCAGTACTTC. This gives the protein CSAYRQVTIFGQETQYF. The full variable domain, with the rest looked up from reference TRBV29-1 and TRBJ2-5, is SAVISQKPSRDICQRGTSLTIQCQVDSQVTMMFWYRQQPGQSLTLIATANQGSEATYESGFVIDKFPISRPNLTFSTLTVSNMSPEDSSIYLCSAYRQVTIFGQETQYFGPGTRLLVL.

This chain links TRBV7-9 with TRBJ2-1; 8 positions match TRBD2. CDR1 is SEHNR, CDR2 FQNEAQ, per germline (reference sequence). V shed 3 bases and J 9 bases; nucleotides not matched to a gene: 7. The CDR3 runs 14 residues. This CDR3 reads CASSFGGGLGEQFF. Here the CDR3 DNA reads TGTGCCAGCAGCTTTGGCGGGGGGTTGGGTGAGCAGTTCTTC.

The V and J genes are TRBV7-9 and TRBJ2-7; a weak D match, TRBD2 (5 bases). Germline V gene sequence: CDR1 SEHNR, CDR2 FQNEAQ (reference sequence). The CDR3 covers 12 residues. V was cut by 4 bases and J by 3 bases, with 7 bases left in between. The DNA of the CDR3 is TGTGCCAGCAGCTCCGACTACTACGAGCAGTACTTC. The encoded protein is CASSSDYYEQYF. The full variable domain, rest sourced from reference TRBV7-9 and TRBJ2-7, is DTGVSQNPRHKITKRGQNVTFRCDPISEHNRLYWYRQTLGQGPEFLTYFQNEAQLEKSRLLSDRFSAERPKGSFSTLEIQRTEQGDSAMYLCASSSDYYEQYFGPGTRLTVT.